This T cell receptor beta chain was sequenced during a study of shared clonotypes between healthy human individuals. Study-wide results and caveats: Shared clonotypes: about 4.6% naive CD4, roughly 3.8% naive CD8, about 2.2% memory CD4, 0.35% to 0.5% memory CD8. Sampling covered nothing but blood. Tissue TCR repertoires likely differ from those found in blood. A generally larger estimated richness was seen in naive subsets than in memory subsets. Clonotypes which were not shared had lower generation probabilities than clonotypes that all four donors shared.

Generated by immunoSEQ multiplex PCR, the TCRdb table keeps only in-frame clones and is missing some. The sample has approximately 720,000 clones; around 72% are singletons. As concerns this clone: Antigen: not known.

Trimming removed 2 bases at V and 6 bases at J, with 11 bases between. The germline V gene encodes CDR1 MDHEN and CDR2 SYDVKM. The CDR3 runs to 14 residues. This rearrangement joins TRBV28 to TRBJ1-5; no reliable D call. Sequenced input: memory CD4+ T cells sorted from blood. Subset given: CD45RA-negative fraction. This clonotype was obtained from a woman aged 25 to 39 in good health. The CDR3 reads CASSLVGISQPQHF. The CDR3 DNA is TGTGCCAGCAGTTTAGTTGGGATAAGTCAGCCCCAGCATTTT. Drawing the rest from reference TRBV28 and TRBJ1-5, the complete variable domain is DVKVTQSSRYLVKRTGEKVFLECVQDMDHENMFWYRQDPGLGLRLIYFSYDVKMKEKGDIPEGYSVSREKKERFSLILESASTNQTSMYLCASSLVGISQPQHFGDGTRLSIL.